This TCR beta chain was sequenced for a study of T cell responses to AZD1222 COVID-19 vaccine. Study-wide results and caveats: Mostly white British, mostly female donors; authors suggested clonal diversity may be underestimated.

This table comes from immunoSEQ multiplex PCR, and its TCRdb copy is limited to in-frame clones, with some not included. The sample contains around 50,000 clones, under 90% of which appear only once. The CDR3 consists of 16 residues. The V gene lost 1 base and the J gene lost 10 bases, with 19 bases spanning the gap. In germline, CDR1 is MGHDK, CDR2 SYGVNS. Comment on this clone: Its antigen remains unidentified.

The sequences come from peripheral blood, collected on day 0 of AZD1222 vaccination. The sequence was collected from an adult in good health. J is TRBJ1-4 and V is TRBV25-1; D might be TRBD1 (6 bases). CDR3 region: CASSEFSSGGGGKLFF. DNA for the CDR3: TGTGCCAGCAGTGAATTCTCGTCGGGGGGCGGGGGAAAACTGTTTTTT.